The rows below give T cell receptor beta chains drawn from one sample of a study of blood T cell repertoires in COVID-19. The assay was immunoSEQ multiplex PCR, and TCRdb's table has in-frame clones only and misses some. Of nearly 110,000 clones detected, less than 85% appear once; the ten largest clones hold more than 13%. Material for sequencing was peripheral blood. The receptors here all came from a woman in her sixties or seventies with acute or convalescent COVID-19. CDR3s include the opening cysteine and the closing phenylalanine or tryptophan. Fields, in order: CDR3 DNA, CDR3 protein, J gene, clone size, V gene, D gene. A D gene is named only where the DNA matches it firmly. A row's size may be missing; if present it is once, few, many or a size class.

CDR3 DNA: TGTGCCAGCAGTGGGAGGGACAGGGGAACCTATGGCTACACCTTC; CDR3 protein: CASSGRDRGTYGYTF; J gene: TRBJ1-2; clone size: few; V gene: TRBV2; D gene: TRBD1
CDR3 DNA: TGTGCCAGCCCCGGCCAGGGGGCATATGGCTACACCTTC; CDR3 protein: CASPGQGAYGYTF; J gene: TRBJ1-2; clone size: NA; V gene: TRBV7-9; D gene: TRBD1
CDR3 DNA: TGTGCCAGCTCACCTACCGGGGAGCAGTTCTTC; CDR3 protein: CASSPTGEQFF; J gene: TRBJ2-1; clone size: few; V gene: TRBV18; D gene: NA
CDR3 DNA: TGTGCCAGCAGCTTGGAGACAGCAGGAAGCTACACCTTC; CDR3 protein: CASSLETAGSYTF; J gene: TRBJ1-2; clone size: NA; V gene: TRBV5-4; D gene: NA
CDR3 DNA: TGCGCCAGCAGTCAATCGGCGCAGGAGAACACCGGGGAGCTGTTTTTT; CDR3 protein: CASSQSAQENTGELFF; J gene: TRBJ2-2; clone size: NA; V gene: TRBV23-1; D gene: NA
CDR3 DNA: TGTGCCAGCTCACCATCAGGGGACGCGGCGAATTCACCCCTCCACTTT; CDR3 protein: CASSPSGDAANSPLHF; J gene: TRBJ1-6; clone size: NA; V gene: TRBV18; D gene: NA
CDR3 DNA: TGTGCCAGCCGCCCTGCTAGACAGGGGGAAGGGGGCTACACCTTC; CDR3 protein: CASRPARQGEGGYTF; J gene: TRBJ1-2; clone size: once; V gene: TRBV27; D gene: TRBD1
CDR3 DNA: TGTGCCAGCAGTGAAGTTTTAGGGACAGGGCTTATGGAGCAGTACTTC; CDR3 protein: CASSEVLGTGLMEQYF; J gene: TRBJ2-7; clone size: NA; V gene: TRBV2; D gene: TRBD1
CDR3 DNA: TGTGCCAGCAGCTTGCGGGGAGGGGGCTATGGCTACACCTTC; CDR3 protein: CASSLRGGGYGYTF; J gene: TRBJ1-2; clone size: NA; V gene: TRBV5-4; D gene: NA
CDR3 DNA: TGTGCCAGCAGGTGGAGCTCTGGAAACACCATATATTTT; CDR3 protein: CASRWSSGNTIYF; J gene: TRBJ1-3; clone size: NA; V gene: TRBV6-6; D gene: NA
CDR3 DNA: TGTGCCAGTAGTAGGGGAGACAGGGACTATGGCTACACCTTC; CDR3 protein: CASSRGDRDYGYTF; J gene: TRBJ1-2; clone size: few; V gene: TRBV19; D gene: TRBD1
CDR3 DNA: TGTGCCAGCAGCTTCCGGGTGAGGGTTATAGACGGCGCTGAAGCTTTCTTT; CDR3 protein: CASSFRVRVIDGAEAFF; J gene: TRBJ1-1; clone size: NA; V gene: TRBV5-6; D gene: NA
CDR3 DNA: TGTGCCAGCAGTTTACAATACAGGTCTAACTATGGCTACACCTTC; CDR3 protein: CASSLQYRSNYGYTF; J gene: TRBJ1-2; clone size: NA; V gene: TRBV27; D gene: NA
CDR3 DNA: TGTGCCAGCAGCTTACTAGACGCCGGAAACATTCAGTACTTC; CDR3 protein: CASSLLDAGNIQYF; J gene: TRBJ2-4; clone size: NA; V gene: TRBV7-9; D gene: NA
CDR3 DNA: TGTGCCAGCAGCCAAGACTACACAGGGGGACCCACTGAAGCTTTCTTT; CDR3 protein: CASSQDYTGGPTEAFF; J gene: TRBJ1-1; clone size: NA; V gene: TRBV4-2; D gene: TRBD1
CDR3 DNA: TGCGCCAGCCGCGGGGGGGAGGGACAGGCCCCCTACGAGCAGTACTTC; CDR3 protein: CASRGGEGQAPYEQYF; J gene: TRBJ2-7; clone size: NA; V gene: TRBV5-6; D gene: NA
CDR3 DNA: TGTGCCAGCAGACGGGACAGGGGCGCTAATTCACCCCTCCACTTT; CDR3 protein: CASRRDRGANSPLHF; J gene: TRBJ1-6; clone size: NA; V gene: TRBV28; D gene: TRBD1
CDR3 DNA: TGTGCCAGCAGCTTGCTAGGTGACCCGTCTGGAAACACCATATATTTT; CDR3 protein: CASSLLGDPSGNTIYF; J gene: TRBJ1-3; clone size: NA; V gene: TRBV5-6; D gene: NA
CDR3 DNA: TGTGCCAGCAGTCCGGGACAGGGAGTCGGCAATTCACCCCTCCACTTT; CDR3 protein: CASSPGQGVGNSPLHF; J gene: TRBJ1-6; clone size: NA; V gene: TRBV27; D gene: TRBD1
CDR3 DNA: TGTGCCAGCGGAATTATTTCGGGACAGGGGAGTGAAAAACTGTTTTTT; CDR3 protein: CASGIISGQGSEKLFF; J gene: TRBJ1-4; clone size: NA; V gene: TRBV28; D gene: TRBD1
CDR3 DNA: TGTGCCAGTAGTTCAGGCAGGGGTTCCTACGAGCAGTACTTC; CDR3 protein: CASSSGRGSYEQYF; J gene: TRBJ2-7; clone size: NA; V gene: TRBV19; D gene: NA
CDR3 DNA: TGTGCCAGCAGCCCTATTTCAGGGACATACTACGAGCAGTACTTC; CDR3 protein: CASSPISGTYYEQYF; J gene: TRBJ2-7; clone size: NA; V gene: TRBV7-2; D gene: NA
CDR3 DNA: TGTGCCAGTCGGAAGCGGGAGGGCCGGGAGCAGTTCTTC; CDR3 protein: CASRKREGREQFF; J gene: TRBJ2-1; clone size: NA; V gene: TRBV12-3/TRBV12-4; D gene: TRBD2
CDR3 DNA: TGCGCCAGCAGCTTGGGCCAGCGGCGAGGGGAGCAGTACTTC; CDR3 protein: CASSLGQRRGEQYF; J gene: TRBJ2-7; clone size: once; V gene: TRBV5-1; D gene: NA
CDR3 DNA: TGCGCCAGCGGCCTAGATCCCCGTGCCACCGGGGAGCTGTTTTTT; CDR3 protein: CASGLDPRATGELFF; J gene: TRBJ2-2; clone size: NA; V gene: TRBV5-1; D gene: NA
CDR3 DNA: TGTGCCAGCAGTTATAGCAATCAGCCCCAGCATTTT; CDR3 protein: CASSYSNQPQHF; J gene: TRBJ1-5; clone size: few; V gene: TRBV7-9; D gene: NA
CDR3 DNA: TGTGCCAGCAGCTTAGCAGGCCTAGCTGGTGGGGAGCTGTTTTTT; CDR3 protein: CASSLAGLAGGELFF; J gene: TRBJ2-2; clone size: NA; V gene: TRBV11-1; D gene: NA
CDR3 DNA: TGCGCCAGCAGCTTGGATCAGGGGGCTTTAACAGATACGCAGTATTTT; CDR3 protein: CASSLDQGALTDTQYF; J gene: TRBJ2-3; clone size: NA; V gene: TRBV5-1; D gene: TRBD1
CDR3 DNA: TGTGCCAGCAGCTTCTACACCGGGGAGCTGTTTTTT; CDR3 protein: CASSFYTGELFF; J gene: TRBJ2-2; clone size: NA; V gene: TRBV5-6; D gene: NA
CDR3 DNA: TGTGCCAGCAGCTACAGACGCGAGCAGTACTTC; CDR3 protein: CASSYRREQYF; J gene: TRBJ2-7; clone size: NA; V gene: TRBV7-9; D gene: NA
CDR3 DNA: TGCGCCAGCAGCTTGGCAGGGGGCTTGGGTACAGATACGCAGTATTTT; CDR3 protein: CASSLAGGLGTDTQYF; J gene: TRBJ2-3; clone size: NA; V gene: TRBV5-1; D gene: TRBD1
CDR3 DNA: TGTGCCAGCAGTGGACAGAGCTCCTACGAGCAGTACTTC; CDR3 protein: CASSGQSSYEQYF; J gene: TRBJ2-7; clone size: NA; V gene: TRBV6-6; D gene: NA
CDR3 DNA: TGTGCCAGCAGCTTAGGGGGACAGGGGAAAAACTATGGCTACACCTTC; CDR3 protein: CASSLGGQGKNYGYTF; J gene: TRBJ1-2; clone size: NA; V gene: TRBV7-9; D gene: TRBD1
CDR3 DNA: TGTGCCAGCAGCGTGGACAGGGCCAACTATGGCTACACCTTC; CDR3 protein: CASSVDRANYGYTF; J gene: TRBJ1-2; clone size: NA; V gene: TRBV11-1; D gene: TRBD1
CDR3 DNA: TGTGCCAGCAGTTACTCGACAGGGGGTGGCTACACCTTC; CDR3 protein: CASSYSTGGGYTF; J gene: TRBJ1-2; clone size: NA; V gene: TRBV6-5; D gene: TRBD1
CDR3 DNA: TGTGCCAGCAGCTTTGTTCGGAGTAATGAGCAGTTCTTC; CDR3 protein: CASSFVRSNEQFF; J gene: TRBJ2-1; clone size: NA; V gene: TRBV11-2; D gene: NA
CDR3 DNA: TGCGCCAGCAGCGGTCAAAGCGGAGCCACAGATACGCAGTATTTT; CDR3 protein: CASSGQSGATDTQYF; J gene: TRBJ2-3; clone size: NA; V gene: TRBV5-1; D gene: NA
CDR3 DNA: TGTGCCAGCAGCACAACTAGCGGAGCCTACGAGCAGTACTTC; CDR3 protein: CASSTTSGAYEQYF; J gene: TRBJ2-7; clone size: NA; V gene: TRBV9; D gene: TRBD2
CDR3 DNA: TGTGCCAGCAGCCAAATAGCGGGTGGCACAGATACGCAGTATTTT; CDR3 protein: CASSQIAGGTDTQYF; J gene: TRBJ2-3; clone size: once; V gene: TRBV9; D gene: TRBD2
CDR3 DNA: TGTGCCAGCCATCGCAGGGGGCATGGCTACACCTTC; CDR3 protein: CASHRRGHGYTF; J gene: TRBJ1-2; clone size: few; V gene: TRBV25-1; D gene: TRBD1
CDR3 DNA: TGTGCCAGCAGCCTCACCGGGACTAGTTATAACGAGCAGTACTTC; CDR3 protein: CASSLTGTSYNEQYF; J gene: TRBJ2-7; clone size: NA; V gene: TRBV9; D gene: TRBD2
CDR3 DNA: TGTGCCAGCAGCAAAGCGAGAAAAACTAGCGGGGGTTACGGAGATACGCAGTATTTT; CDR3 protein: CASSKARKTSGGYGDTQYF; J gene: TRBJ2-3; clone size: NA; V gene: TRBV21-1; D gene: NA
CDR3 DNA: TGTGCCAGCAGTTTCAACACTTGGGCAGAGACCCAGTACTTC; CDR3 protein: CASSFNTWAETQYF; J gene: TRBJ2-5; clone size: once; V gene: TRBV27; D gene: NA
CDR3 DNA: TGTGCCAGCAGTCAAGGACAGGGAGCTGCTCCCTCAAGGAACATTCAGTACTTC; CDR3 protein: CASSQGQGAAPSRNIQYF; J gene: TRBJ2-4; clone size: once; V gene: TRBV27; D gene: TRBD1
CDR3 DNA: TGTGCCAGCAGTGACGCGATGGGCGTGGGTAATGAAAAACTGTTTTTT; CDR3 protein: CASSDAMGVGNEKLFF; J gene: TRBJ1-4; clone size: NA; V gene: TRBV2; D gene: NA
CDR3 DNA: TGTGCCAGCAGCTTATTTATAGGGGCCTCCACCTACGAGCAGTACTTC; CDR3 protein: CASSLFIGASTYEQYF; J gene: TRBJ2-7; clone size: NA; V gene: TRBV7-9; D gene: NA
CDR3 DNA: TGTGCCAGCTCACCTAACGTCCCGGGACAGGGGGAACGGCAGTACTTC; CDR3 protein: CASSPNVPGQGERQYF; J gene: TRBJ2-7; clone size: NA; V gene: TRBV18; D gene: TRBD1
CDR3 DNA: TGTGCCAGCTCACCACAGGGAGCGGCGAACACCGGGGAGCTGTTTTTT; CDR3 protein: CASSPQGAANTGELFF; J gene: TRBJ2-2; clone size: NA; V gene: TRBV18; D gene: NA
CDR3 DNA: TGTGCCATCAGTGAGTCTCTTCCAGGGCTAAATCAGCCCCAGCATTTT; CDR3 protein: CAISESLPGLNQPQHF; J gene: TRBJ1-5; clone size: NA; V gene: TRBV10-3; D gene: NA
CDR3 DNA: TGTGCCATCACTCCGGGACACTTGAACACTGAAGCTTTCTTT; CDR3 protein: CAITPGHLNTEAFF; J gene: TRBJ1-1; clone size: NA; V gene: TRBV10-3; D gene: NA
CDR3 DNA: TGTGCCAGCAGCCTCGGGACCGCGGGGGAGCAGTACTTC; CDR3 protein: CASSLGTAGEQYF; J gene: TRBJ2-7; clone size: NA; V gene: TRBV6-2/TRBV6-3; D gene: NA
CDR3 DNA: TGTGCCAGCAGTCCTTCGGACAGGACAGAGACCCAGTACTTC; CDR3 protein: CASSPSDRTETQYF; J gene: TRBJ2-5; clone size: NA; V gene: TRBV27; D gene: TRBD1
CDR3 DNA: TGTGCCTGGAGTGGCCGTTGGGGACAGGGGAAGCACGAGCAGTACTTC; CDR3 protein: CAWSGRWGQGKHEQYF; J gene: TRBJ2-7; clone size: NA; V gene: TRBV30; D gene: TRBD1